Each of the 29 T cell receptor beta chains below was sequenced from the same sample in a study of T cells after yellow fever vaccination. In TCRdb, the 5' RACE reads were re-called with MiXCR into one record per CDR3 protein. The sample lists fewer than 150,000 distinct CDR3 sequences, about 7% occurring once. The specimen comprised CD4+ T cells sorted from PBMCs, sampled roughly 46 days after the first yellow fever vaccination. The receptor set was obtained from a man aged 18-30 years who received the YFV17D yellow fever vaccine.

This clonotype was picked up many times. The DNA of the CDR3 is TGCAGCTTCCGTCAGGGATGGGGTGAAAAACTGTTTTTT. It translates to CSFRQGWGEKLFF. The V gene is TRBV20-1, the J gene TRBJ1-4, with a weak D call TRBD1 (5 bases). The CDR3 is 13 residues long. The germline CDR1 and CDR2 sequences are DFQATT and SNEGSKA (reference sequence).

This clonotype was recorded at least ten times. This chain connects TRBV6-4 to TRBJ2-5; TRBD1 or TRBD2 may be the D gene (5 bases each). V was pared by 3 bases and J by 4 bases, with 9 bases between. From germline, CDR1 is MRHNA and CDR2 SNTAGT. The CDR3 extends over 13 amino acids. Here the CDR3 DNA reads TGTGCCAGCAGTGAAACTAGGGGAGAGACCCAGTACTTC. Its protein product is CASSETRGETQYF.

A remark on this clonotype: A much larger clonotype is one base distant, so this may be a read error. The chain has TRBV6-1 and TRBJ1-1; no firm D call. Germline CDR1 and CDR2: MNHNS and SASEGT. The CDR3 has 10 residues. The CDR3 loop is CARSVGRAFF. The CDR3 coding sequence is TGTGCCAGGAGTGTGGGTCGGGCTTTCTTT.

Many counts were recorded for this clonotype. The CDR3 sequence is CASSLQGDTEAFF. DNA for the CDR3: TGTGCCAGCAGCTTACAGGGGGACACTGAAGCTTTCTTT. V usage is TRBV11-2 and J usage is TRBJ1-1, with 7 bases fitting TRBD1. CDR1 and CDR2 from the germline V gene are SGHAT and FQNNGV. V lost 2 bases and J lost 3; bases outside the gene matches: 0. The CDR3 has 13 amino acids.

This clonotype occurred many times. The CDR3 here is CASSLGGGNRGQPQHF. CDR3 coding DNA: TGTGCCAGCAGCTTAGGCGGCGGGAATAGGGGCCAGCCCCAGCATTTT. This chain connects TRBV7-6 to TRBJ1-5; D perhaps matches TRBD1 (5 bases). The CDR3 is made up of 16 amino acids. In germline, CDR1 is SGHVS, CDR2 FNYEAQ. Trimming stripped 1 base from V and 7 bases from J, with 17 bases between.

This clonotype was seen repeatedly, ten times or more. The chain employs TRBV6-5 and TRBJ1-3, with a weak D call TRBD1 (5 bases). Between the trimmed V and J ends, which lost 8 bases and 0 bases, there was a span of 17 bases. This CDR3 spans 16 amino acids. Per germline, CDR1 MNHEY and CDR2 SVGAGI. The CDR3 protein is CASAPLPGSSGNTIYF. Here the CDR3 DNA reads TGTGCCAGCGCCCCCCTCCCAGGGTCCTCTGGAAACACCATATATTTT.

This clonotype was recorded many times. The rearrangement joins TRBV6-6 to TRBJ1-2, with D tentatively TRBD1 (5 bases). The V gene lost 2 bases and the J gene lost 7 bases, with 8 bases spanning the gap. The CDR3 covers 12 residues. Germline loops: CDR1 MNHNY, CDR2 SVGAGI (reference sequence). This CDR3 is CASSYHGAGYTF. As DNA, the CDR3 is TGTGCCAGCAGTTACCACGGGGCTGGCTACACCTTC.

The chain has TRBV27 and TRBJ2-7, with 8 bases identical to TRBD1. CDR3 size: 15 residues. Germline V lookup: CDR1 MNHEY, CDR2 SMNVEV (reference sequence). The chain's CDR3 is CTSSNTGGKGYEQYV. Written as DNA, the CDR3 is TGCACCAGCAGTAATACAGGGGGAAAGGGCTACGAGCAGTACGTC.

In its sample, this clonotype was seen many times. The chain uses TRBV4-1 and TRBJ2-5; possibly TRBD1 or TRBD2 for D (5 bases each). The CDR3 is 14 amino acids. Trimming took off 4 bases at V and 2 bases at J, with 11 bases between the two ends. Germline-derived CDR1 and CDR2 are MGHRA and YSYEKL. The CDR3 is CASSRLGVQETQYF. CDR3 in DNA: TGCGCCAGCAGCCGCCTGGGGGTTCAAGAGACCCAGTACTTC.

This clonotype appeared many times. The chain uses TRBV6-2 or TRBV6-3 and TRBJ2-5; D gene unclear. In germline, CDR1 is MNHEY, CDR2 SVGEGT. The CDR3 sequence is 13 residues long. The germline V and J ends were trimmed by 5 bases and 5 bases, with 12 bases remaining between them. The CDR3 DNA sequence: TGTGCCAGCAGTACGTATACTCGGGAGACCCAGTACTTC. Translating it yields CASSTYTRETQYF.

This clonotype was observed many times. The chain joins TRBV2 to TRBJ2-3; 8 bases map to TRBD1. CDR3 size: 14 residues. Germline lookup yields CDR1 SNHLY and CDR2 FYNNEI. Losses at the gene ends were 5 bases for V and 5 bases for J; bases not matched to a gene: 6. This chain's CDR3 is CASSRQGSGDTQYF. CDR3 DNA sequence: TGTGCCAGCAGTAGACAGGGGTCGGGAGATACGCAGTATTTT.

This clonotype occurred many times. V and J are TRBV18 and TRBJ2-7; either TRBD1 or TRBD2 may supply D (6 bases each). This CDR3 comprises 14 residues. Germline CDR1 KGHSH, CDR2 LQKENI. V was shortened by 6 bases and J by 3 bases, with 15 bases between the two germline ends. CDR3 in amino acids: CASSHGGGGYEQYF. In nucleotides, the CDR3 is TGTGCCAGCTCTCACGGAGGGGGAGGCTACGAGCAGTACTTC.

This clonotype was seen only a few times. V is TRBV28 and J is TRBJ2-7, with TRBD2 matching 7 bases. With V trimmed by 5 bases and J by 3 bases, 10 bases remained unmatched. Per the germline V gene, CDR1 is MDHEN and CDR2 is SYDVKM. The CDR3 covers 15 residues. The DNA for the CDR3 is TGTGCCAGCAGTATAGGCGGGGGAAAGATCTACGAGCAGTACGTC. Its protein is CASSIGGGKIYEQYV.

The table lists this clonotype with many counts. This chain links TRBV7-8 with TRBJ2-7, with D unresolved. The V and J ends lost 0 bases and 2 bases respectively, with 2 bases between them. CDR3 length: 12 residues. From germline, CDR1 is SGHVS and CDR2 FQNEAQ. The DNA for the CDR3 is TGTGCCAGCAGCTTAGCGACCTACGAGCAGTACGTC. Encoded protein: CASSLATYEQYV.

The chain combines TRBV9 with TRBJ2-3; 9 nucleotides match TRBD1. The length of the CDR3 is 16 residues. The germline CDR1 and CDR2 sequences are SGDLS and YYNGEE. V was pared by 4 bases and J by 2 bases, with 8 bases of the junction left unmatched. The CDR3 sequence: CASSPRTGANTDTQYF. The CDR3 DNA sequence: TGTGCCAGCAGCCCGCGGACAGGGGCAAACACAGATACGCAGTATTTT.

In its sample, this clonotype was seen many times. The CDR3 bases are TGCGCCAGCAGCCCCCTGGGGGGAGGAGATACGCAGTATTTT. Translation: CASSPLGGGDTQYF. V and J are TRBV4-3 and TRBJ2-3; TRBD2 might be the D (6 bases). The CDR3 covers 14 residues. Looked up from germline, CDR1 is LGHNA and CDR2 is YSLEER. V was cut by 4 bases and J by 5 bases, with 13 bases left in between.

This clonotype was found many times. CDR3 in DNA: TGTGCCACCAGTGATCCGTATTCCGGGGAGCTGTTTTTT. Its translation: CATSDPYSGELFF. The chain links TRBV24-1 to TRBJ2-2; D gene ambiguous. This CDR3 has 13 amino acids. V was pared by 3 bases and J by 6 bases, with 7 bases between. In germline, CDR1 is KGHDR, CDR2 SFDVKD.

This clonotype came up many times. This chain connects TRBV5-1 to TRBJ1-2; D is unclear. Germline V lookup: CDR1 SGHRS, CDR2 YFSETQ. V lost 0 bases, J lost 7 bases, and 13 bases lay in between. The CDR3 length is 14 residues. The DNA of the CDR3 is TGCGCCAGCAGCTTGGACACCGAAGGAGGTGGCTACACCTTC. This translates into CASSLDTEGGGYTF. Drawing the rest from reference TRBV5-1 and TRBJ1-2, the complete variable domain is KAGVTQTPRYLIKTRGQQVTLSCSPISGHRSVSWYQQTPGQGLQFLFEYFSETQRNKGNFPGRFSGRQFSNSRSEMNVSTLELGDSALYLCASSLDTEGGGYTFGSGTRLTVV.

There are many counts of this clonotype. This chain links TRBV5-1 with TRBJ2-2, with D perhaps TRBD1 (5 bases). Germline lookup yields CDR1 SGHRS and CDR2 YFSETQ. The CDR3 runs 15 residues. V shed 4 bases and J shed 0 bases, with 10 bases lying between them. In nucleotides, the CDR3 is TGCGCCAGCAGCCGTGACAGAACGAACACCGGGGAGCTGTTTTTT. This gives the protein CASSRDRTNTGELFF.

Ten or more counts support this clonotype. CDR3 bases: TGTGCCAGCAGTTTAGAGCGCGCAGGGAACACTGAAGCTTTCTTT. Its translation is CASSLERAGNTEAFF. V is TRBV12-3 or TRBV12-4 and J is TRBJ1-1; D is uncertain. This CDR3 region has 15 residues. Trimming pared 1 base from V and 1 base from J, leaving 10 bases between.

This clonotype was recorded many times. V is TRBV20-1 and J is TRBJ1-5; TRBD1 is a possible D gene (6 bases). V dropped 1 base and J dropped 5 bases, with 12 bases sitting between them. From germline, CDR1 is DFQATT and CDR2 SNEGSKA (reference sequence). The CDR3 sequence is 14 residues long. CDR3 in amino acids: CSARGVGGYQPQHF. In DNA form, the CDR3 reads TGCAGTGCTAGAGGGGTAGGGGGGTATCAGCCCCAGCATTTT.

The sample holds many counts of this clonotype. The chain combines TRBV20-1 with TRBJ2-3, with D perhaps TRBD1 or TRBD2 (5 bases each). Germline V gives CDR1 DFQATT, CDR2 SNEGSKA (reference sequence). The germline V and J ends were trimmed by 3 bases and 4 bases, with 17 bases remaining between them. CDR3 length equals 15 residues. CDR3 protein: CSASGDGRGSDTQYF. In nucleotides, the CDR3 is TGCAGTGCTAGCGGGGACGGTCGGGGATCAGATACGCAGTATTTT.

This clonotype was detected many times. The rearrangement joins TRBV20-1 to TRBJ1-2, with D maybe TRBD1 (5 bases). Germline V gene sequence: CDR1 DFQATT, CDR2 SNEGSKA (reference sequence). The CDR3 has 12 amino acids. Trimming removed 7 bases from V and 6 bases from J, with 15 bases in between. The DNA for the CDR3 is TGCAGTGGCAGGGCGGGGGTGGATGGCTACACCTTC. This translates into CSGRAGVDGYTF.

This clonotype was seen at least ten times. The chain combines TRBV20-1 with TRBJ2-1; D unresolved. V lost 5 bases to trimming and J lost 8 bases, with 7 bases between them. The CDR3 covers 10 residues. Germline V gives CDR1 DFQATT, CDR2 SNEGSKA (reference sequence). CDR3 region: CSALMHEQFF. CDR3 DNA: TGCAGTGCTCTCATGCATGAGCAGTTCTTC.

This clonotype was detected a few times. V usage is TRBV5-4 and J usage is TRBJ1-1; no clear D. V lost 2 bases and J 1 base, leaving 3 bases between the germline ends. The CDR3 has 12 residues. Germline assignment: CDR1 SGHNT and CDR2 YYREEE (reference sequence). CDR3 DNA sequence: TGTGCCAGCAGCTTCCAGAACACTGAAGCTTTCTTT. It yields the protein CASSFQNTEAFF.

This clonotype was counted many times. The chain has TRBV20-1 and TRBJ1-2; unclear D gene. Germline V gene lookup returns CDR1 DFQATT and CDR2 SNEGSKA (reference sequence). Trimming stripped 5 bases from V and 0 bases from J, with 10 bases between. This CDR3 has 13 amino acids. Here the CDR3 reads CSASTTANYGYTF. For the CDR3, the DNA is TGCAGTGCTTCGACCACAGCTAACTATGGCTACACCTTC.

This clonotype was seen many times. V usage is TRBV7-3 and J usage is TRBJ2-6; no clear D. Germline V gene lookup returns CDR1 SGHTA and CDR2 FQGTGA. V was trimmed by 1 base and J by 0 bases, leaving 13 bases between them. CDR3 length: 18 residues. The CDR3 loop reads CASSLMGIGLSGANVLTF. The CDR3 nucleotides are TGTGCCAGCAGCTTAATGGGTATCGGGCTCTCTGGGGCCAACGTCCTGACTTTC.

This clonotype was seen many times. The chain employs TRBV24-1 and TRBJ1-2; no reliable D call. The CDR3 contains 12 residues. Germline V lookup: CDR1 KGHDR, CDR2 SFDVKD. The CDR3, as DNA: TGTGCAACTTCGGTGGACAACTATGGCTACACCTTC. Protein sequence: CATSVDNYGYTF.

This clonotype showed up many times. The CDR3 loop is CASSITGTGIQETQYF. The CDR3 nucleotides are TGCGCCAGCAGCATTACCGGGACAGGGATCCAAGAGACCCAGTACTTC. The chain couples TRBV5-1 to TRBJ2-5; 9 nucleotides align to TRBD1. This CDR3 has 16 amino acids. V shed 4 bases, J shed 1 base, and the junction held 8 bases outside the gene matches. The germline V gene encodes CDR1 SGHRS and CDR2 YFSETQ.